This TCR beta chain came from a study of blood T cell repertoires in COVID-19. Study overall: Samples representing acute and convalescent COVID-19 were sourced from the United States, Italy and Spain. From T cells, B-cell-depleted T cells, or PBMCs came the material, which was cDNA or gDNA.

Germline CDR1 reads WSHSY; CDR2 reads SAAADI. The ends were cut back, 3 bases at V and 5 bases at J, with 4 bases in the middle. This CDR3 spans 11 amino acids. In the study's own analysis: Counts of nucleated cells, estimated from reference gene primer amplification, were obtained. Here immunoSEQ multiplex PCR was the method, and the copy in TCRdb shows in-frame clones only, minus some. The DNA gave D and trimming, while V, J and clone size come from that table. The sample yields around 180,000 clones, roughly four fifths seen once. This sequence was found in a woman aged 30 to 39 with acute or convalescent COVID-19. Sequencing was carried out using peripheral blood. The chain is built from TRBV10-2 and TRBJ2-5; D call uncertain. CDR3: CASSEQETQYF. The DNA for the CDR3 is TGCGCCAGCAGTGAACAGGAGACCCAGTACTTC.